The 31 T cell receptor beta chains reported below all come from one sample, sequenced in a study of T cell changes during pregnancy in multiple sclerosis. Sequencing used immunoSEQ multiplex PCR; TCRdb keeps in-frame clones, though not all of them. The sample holds roughly 72,000 clones, about 93% seen once. The starting material was CD4+ T cells from peripheral blood mononuclear cells, obtained after pregnancy. Every receptor here comes from a female donor with multiple sclerosis, enrolled in a pregnancy study.

In this sample, this clone turned up a few times. CDR3 loop: CASGGLAGGLETQYF. DNA of the CDR3: TGTGCCAGCGGGGGACTAGCGGGAGGGCTAGAGACCCAGTACTTC. V usage is TRBV2 and J usage is TRBJ2-5; TRBD2 aligns across 16 bases. CDR1 is SNHLY and CDR2 is FYNNEI in the germline V gene. CDR3 length equals 15 residues. After removal of 8 bases from V and 4 bases from J, the junction contained 4 bases not matched to a gene.

The chain is built from TRBV28 and TRBJ1-1; TRBD1 might be the D (5 bases). Germline CDR1 MDHEN, CDR2 SYDVKM. V shed 6 bases and J shed 3 bases, with 11 bases lying between them. This CDR3 contains 13 residues. In DNA, the CDR3 is TGTGCCAGCAGGGAGCGGGGGGACACTGAAGCTTTCTTT. Amino acids: CASRERGDTEAFF.

The genes are TRBV6-6 and TRBJ1-1; D is perhaps TRBD1 (5 bases). V lost 5 bases and J 0 bases, leaving 10 bases between the germline ends. The germline V gene encodes CDR1 MNHNY and CDR2 SVGAGI (reference sequence). CDR3 length: 14 residues. DNA for the CDR3: TGTGCCAGCAGTCCGGACACTGTGAACACTGAAGCTTTCTTT. It codes for CASSPDTVNTEAFF.

This chain uses TRBV5-6 with TRBJ2-1, with 12 bases matching TRBD1. The CDR3 loop spans 17 amino acids. Germline lookup yields CDR1 SGHDT and CDR2 YYEEEE. V shed 1 base, J shed 7 bases, and the junction held 9 bases outside the gene matches. The CDR3 protein is CASSLPWGQGAGNEQFF. The CDR3 DNA sequence: TGTGCCAGCAGCTTGCCCTGGGGACAGGGGGCCGGGAATGAGCAGTTCTTC.

This clone appeared once. The V and J genes are TRBV7-9 and TRBJ2-3; D might be TRBD2 (6 bases). This CDR3 is 17 amino acids long. Germline V CDR1 and CDR2: SEHNR, FQNEAQ (reference sequence). V lost 4 bases, J lost 1 base, and 18 bases lay in between. Here the CDR3 DNA reads TGTGCCAGCAGCTCCCCCCTGTTCGGGAGAGGCACAGATACGCAGTATTTT. Protein product: CASSSPLFGRGTDTQYF.

The chain is built from TRBV10-3 and TRBJ2-7, with 10 bases lining up with TRBD2. Germline CDR1 reads ENHRY; CDR2 reads SYGVKD. Losses at the gene ends were 6 bases for V and 3 bases for J; bases not matched to a gene: 8. This CDR3 contains 15 residues. CDR3 residues: CAIRSSGRIGYEQYF. The DNA of the CDR3 is TGTGCCATCAGATCTAGCGGGAGAATAGGCTACGAGCAGTACTTC.

This clone was observed a single time. The V and J genes are TRBV2 and TRBJ1-2, with 9 bases identical to TRBD1. This CDR3 has 14 residues. The germline gives CDR1 SNHLY, CDR2 FYNNEI. After removal of 7 bases from V and 8 bases from J, the junction contained 11 bases not matched to a gene. The CDR3 here is CASTPGQGVWGYTF. The CDR3, as DNA: TGTGCCAGCACCCCGGGACAGGGAGTGTGGGGCTACACCTTC.

With respect to this clone: The same CDR3 also results from other DNA sequences found in this sample. The gene calls are TRBV14 and TRBJ1-2; D possibly corresponds to TRBD1 (6 bases). Germline lookup yields CDR1 SGHDN and CDR2 FVKESK. The V gene lost 5 bases and the J gene lost 8 bases, with 9 bases spanning the gap. The CDR3 loop spans 11 amino acids. CDR3 loop: CASSAGVGYTF. DNA for the CDR3: TGTGCCAGCAGCGCAGGGGTCGGCTACACCTTC.

The V and J genes are TRBV28 and TRBJ1-1; 8 bases are a match to TRBD1. From germline, CDR1 is MDHEN and CDR2 SYDVKM. Trimming at V came to 10 bases and at J to 2 bases, leaving 6 bases not matched to a gene. This CDR3 comprises 13 residues. Here the CDR3 DNA reads TGTGCCATCCTGCAGGGGGCTAACACTGAAGCTTTCTTT. This translates into CAILQGANTEAFF.

This chain links TRBV6-5 with TRBJ2-2, with TRBD2 matching over 10 bases. Looked up from germline, CDR1 is MNHEY and CDR2 is SVGAGI. V lost 10 bases to trimming and J lost 0 bases; unmatched junction nucleotides: 2. The CDR3 is made up of 14 amino acids. CDR3 protein: CATTSGANTGELFF. CDR3 in DNA: TGTGCCACCACTAGCGGGGCGAACACCGGGGAGCTGTTTTTT.

The chain is built from TRBV30 and TRBJ1-1; D perhaps matches TRBD1 (5 bases). The length of the CDR3 is 12 residues. Trimming stripped 2 bases from V and 10 bases from J, with 14 bases between. CDR1 and CDR2 (germline): GTSNPN, SVGIG (reference sequence). As DNA, the CDR3 is TGTGCCTGGAGTCCGCTAAGCGGGGGAGCTTTCTTT. This encodes CAWSPLSGGAFF.

V gene TRBV10-3 combines with J gene TRBJ1-2; D is undetermined. The germline gives CDR1 ENHRY, CDR2 SYGVKD. Trimming stripped 3 bases from V and 3 bases from J, with 14 bases between. The length of the CDR3 is 15 residues. Here the CDR3 reads CAISDQAPRDYGYTF. For the CDR3, the DNA is TGTGCCATCAGTGATCAAGCCCCAAGAGACTATGGCTACACCTTC.

CDR3 DNA: TGTGCCAGCAGTTTAGAATTGCCTGGGGGACAGTATAATCAGCCCCAGCATTTT. Translating it yields CASSLELPGGQYNQPQHF. The rearrangement joins TRBV27 to TRBJ1-5, with 7 bases identical to TRBD1. V was pared by 2 bases and J by 4 bases, with 14 bases of the junction left unmatched. This CDR3 has 18 residues. The V gene's germline CDR1 is MNHEY and CDR2 SMNVEV (reference sequence).

This chain joins TRBV6-5 and TRBJ2-7, with D possibly being TRBD1 (6 bases). The ends were cut back, 8 bases at V and 3 bases at J, with 14 bases in the middle. The CDR3 sequence is 13 residues long. The germline V gene has CDR1 MNHEY and CDR2 SVGAGI. The CDR3 region is CASRRGHLYEQYF. The CDR3 DNA is TGTGCCAGCCGAAGGGGACACCTCTACGAGCAGTACTTC.

V is TRBV10-1 and J is TRBJ2-7; TRBD1 is a possible D gene (6 bases). This CDR3 is 15 amino acids long. Germline lookup yields CDR1 WNHNN and CDR2 SYGVQD (reference sequence). The V and J ends lost 7 bases and 4 bases respectively, with 20 bases between them. For the CDR3, the DNA is TGCGCCAGCACGGACAGTCCCCTACCGATGTACGAGCAGTACTTC. This sequence encodes CASTDSPLPMYEQYF.

This clone showed up just a few times. The chain employs TRBV28 and TRBJ1-5; D uncertain. The CDR3 spans 13 residues. CDR1 and CDR2 (germline): MDHEN, SYDVKM. V lost 3 bases and J lost 3, with 6 bases in between. CDR3 DNA sequence: TGTGCCAGCAGTTTGGAGTCCAATCAGCCCCAGCATTTT. Its protein product is CASSLESNQPQHF.

The DNA of the CDR3 is TGTGCCAGCAGTCCCCCGGGAGCAGGACGTACTAATGAGCAGTTCTTC. Encoded protein: CASSPPGAGRTNEQFF. The chain is built from TRBV28 and TRBJ2-1; weak D call: TRBD2 (6 bases). Germline V gives CDR1 MDHEN, CDR2 SYDVKM. Trimming cost V 5 bases and J 7 bases, with 21 bases left between them. The CDR3 contains 16 residues.

V gene TRBV25-1 combines with J gene TRBJ2-7; D is perhaps TRBD1 (5 bases). V dropped 6 bases and J dropped 1 base, with 10 bases sitting between them. This CDR3 region has 13 residues. Germline CDR1 and CDR2: MGHDK and SYGVNS. This CDR3 is CASSATGSYEQYF. DNA of the CDR3: TGTGCCAGCAGCGCCACAGGATCCTACGAGCAGTACTTC.

The rearrangement joins TRBV6-5 to TRBJ1-2; TRBD1 matches at 8 bases. V gave up 3 bases and J gave up 6 bases; unmatched junction bases: 12. CDR3 size: 16 residues. The germline V gene encodes CDR1 MNHEY and CDR2 SVGAGI. CDR3 sequence: CASSYGQGQGTHGYTF. The CDR3 bases are TGTGCCAGCAGTTATGGACAGGGCCAGGGGACTCATGGCTACACCTTC.

The chain recombines TRBV19 with TRBJ2-3; D might be TRBD2 (6 bases). The CDR3 covers 14 residues. With 3 bases removed from V and 6 bases from J, the gap between germline ends came to 13 bases. CDR1 and CDR2 (germline): LNHDA, SQIVND (reference sequence). The CDR3 here is CASSMGGILDTQYF. In DNA form, the CDR3 reads TGTGCCAGTAGTATGGGGGGAATACTGGATACGCAGTATTTT.

This chain connects TRBV29-1 to TRBJ2-1; D possibly corresponds to TRBD2 (5 bases). This CDR3 has 15 residues. The germline V and J ends were trimmed by 3 bases and 0 bases, with 12 bases remaining between them. Germline V gene data show CDR1 as SQVTM and CDR2 as ANQGSEA. In DNA form, the CDR3 reads TGCAGCGTTGAGGGCCAGCGGATCTCCTACAATGAGCAGTTCTTC. Its protein is CSVEGQRISYNEQFF.

The V gene is TRBV11-2, the J gene TRBJ2-2, with D perhaps matching TRBD2 (5 bases). This CDR3 comprises 15 residues. The ends were cut back, 5 bases at V and 3 bases at J, with 13 bases in the middle. The germline gives CDR1 SGHAT, CDR2 FQNNGV. CDR3 sequence reads: CASSARSGHTGELFF. The CDR3 DNA follows: TGTGCCAGCAGCGCAAGAAGCGGACACACCGGGGAGCTGTTTTTT. Complete variable domain (other parts from reference TRBV11-2 and TRBJ2-2): EAGVAQSPRYKIIEKRQSVAFWCNPISGHATLYWYQQILGQGPKLLIQFQNNGVVDDSQLPKDRFSAERLKGVDSTLKIQPAKLEDSAVYLCASSARSGHTGELFFGEGSRLTVL.

The CDR3 bases are TGTGCCAGCAGCTTAAAGGGGGCCTACGAGCAGTACTTC. Translation: CASSLKGAYEQYF. V usage is TRBV7-2 and J usage is TRBJ2-7; tentative D call: TRBD1 (6 bases). Trimming left V 2 bases short and J 2 bases short, with 7 bases between. This CDR3 is built from 13 residues. Germline CDR1 and CDR2: SGHTA and FQGNSA.

This chain uses TRBV30 with TRBJ1-3; D is ambiguous. V lost 5 bases, J lost 2 bases, and 16 bases lay in between. This CDR3 comprises 15 residues. Germline-derived CDR1 and CDR2 are GTSNPN and SVGIG (reference sequence). Here the CDR3 DNA reads TGTGCCTGGGGATTTGCGGCGGGAACTGGAAACACCATATATTTT. This encodes CAWGFAAGTGNTIYF.

This clone was counted a single time. The rearrangement uses TRBV29-1 and TRBJ2-3, with TRBD1 identical over 8 bases. There are 12 residues in the CDR3. After removal of 2 bases from V and 5 bases from J, the junction contained 0 bases not matched to a gene. In germline, CDR1 is SQVTM, CDR2 ANQGSEA. The CDR3 spells CSVETGGDTQYF. The CDR3 nucleotides are TGCAGCGTTGAAACAGGGGGAGATACGCAGTATTTT.

The V gene is TRBV29-1, the J gene TRBJ2-3; 9 nucleotides match TRBD1. J gave up 0 bases and V 6 bases, and 1 base lay outside the gene matches. CDR1 and CDR2 from the germline V gene are SQVTM and ANQGSEA. There are 13 residues in the CDR3. Here the CDR3 DNA reads TGCAGCGTAGGGACAGGGAGCACAGATACGCAGTATTTT. As protein: CSVGTGSTDTQYF.

This chain joins TRBV11-1 and TRBJ2-1, with TRBD2 identical over 9 bases. The CDR3 extends over 15 amino acids. In germline, CDR1 is SGHAT, CDR2 FQDESV (reference sequence). V trimming: 7 bases; J trimming: 4 bases; junction bases outside the gene matches: 8. CDR3 region: CASTLTSGAYNEQFF. The CDR3 DNA is TGTGCCAGCACCCTGACTAGCGGAGCGTACAATGAGCAGTTCTTC.

In this sample, this clone turned up once. The CDR3 region is CASSLAVTSSYEQYF. DNA for the CDR3: TGTGCCAGCAGCTTAGCCGTGACTAGCTCCTACGAGCAGTACTTC. V is TRBV7-8 and J is TRBJ2-7, with D tentatively TRBD2 (6 bases). Germline V gene data show CDR1 as SGHVS and CDR2 as FQNEAQ. Trimming stripped 0 bases from V and 0 bases from J, with 9 bases between. This CDR3 contains 15 residues.

This clone was recorded once. J is TRBJ2-1 and V is TRBV5-1; TRBD2 matches at 13 bases. The CDR3 contains 19 residues. In germline, CDR1 is SGHRS, CDR2 YFSETQ. J was trimmed by 0 bases and V by 1 base; bases with no gene match: 7. Written as DNA, the CDR3 is TGCGCCAGCAGCTTGAGGACTAGCGGGGGTACTAGCTCCTACAATGAGCAGTTCTTC. As protein: CASSLRTSGGTSSYNEQFF.

The CDR3 bases are TGCGCCAGCAGCCCTCGGACTAGCGGGAGGAGTTCCTACAATGAGCAGTTCTTC. This sequence encodes CASSPRTSGRSSYNEQFF. The chain couples TRBV5-1 to TRBJ2-1; 14 nucleotides line up with TRBD2. The germline V gene has CDR1 SGHRS and CDR2 YFSETQ. J was trimmed by 1 base and V by 4 bases; bases with no gene match: 7. The CDR3 covers 18 residues. Drawing the rest from reference TRBV5-1 and TRBJ2-1, the complete variable domain is KAGVTQTPRYLIKTRGQQVTLSCSPISGHRSVSWYQQTPGQGLQFLFEYFSETQRNKGNFPGRFSGRQFSNSRSEMNVSTLELGDSALYLCASSPRTSGRSSYNEQFFGPGTRLTVL.

This chain uses TRBV11-3 with TRBJ2-7, with D hard to call. CDR3 length: 13 amino acids. CDR1 SGHNT and CDR2 YENEEA come from the germline V gene. V was shortened by 4 bases and J by 6 bases, with 13 bases between the two germline ends. CDR3 bases: TGTGCCAGCAGCTCCGCGCCTCTAGGCGAGCAGTACTTC. It yields the protein CASSSAPLGEQYF. The full variable domain, in which reference TRBV11-3 and TRBJ2-7 provide the parts outside the CDR3, is EAGVVQSPRYKIIEKKQPVAFWCNPISGHNTLYWYLQNLGQGPELLIRYENEEAVDDSQLPKDRFSAERLKGVDSTLKIQPAELGDSAVYLCASSSAPLGEQYFGPGTRLTVT.